The text below deals with one T cell receptor beta chain. Only in-frame clones appear in the TCRdb table, and some are missing; sequencing was by immunoSEQ multiplex PCR. The table has approximately 70,000 clones, roughly 84% seen once. J was trimmed by 0 bases and V by 5 bases; bases with no gene match: 6. The CDR3 length is 16 residues. Germline assignment: CDR1 SGHTA and CDR2 FQGNSA. The time point: pretreatment peripheral blood. Patient sample counts ranged from 1 to 8, pretreatment and on-treatment. This sample is part of a study of PD-L1 blockade in urothelial cancer. At the level of the study: At some point between 2012 and 2014, patients got going on atezolizumab, taking 1,200 mg intravenously every 3 weeks. Analysis of the blood was performed 3 weeks (second dose) and 6 weeks after treatment start.

The TCR comes from a woman aged 65 to 85 with urothelial cancer. Sequenced here: PBMCs, sampled around atezolizumab (anti-PD-L1) treatment. The chain has TRBV7-2 and TRBJ2-3; TRBD2 aligns across 9 bases. The chain's CDR3 is CASSTTSGLSTDTQYF. The CDR3 bases are TGTGCCAGCAGCACGACTAGCGGTCTCAGCACAGATACGCAGTATTTT.